The entry below describes one T cell receptor (beta chain). Through a sample-barcoded 5' primer and a J-beta primer mix, a second PCR was run for roughly 7 to 11 cycles. TCRdb ran MiXCR on the 5' RACE reads and lists one entry per CDR3 protein. The sample yields about 1.4 million distinct CDR3 sequences, around 59% seen once. The data are from a study of blood T cells in healthy people across ages. Germline V gene sequence: CDR1 DFQATT, CDR2 SNEGSKA (reference sequence). The V end was cut by 3 bases, the J end by 12 bases, with 15 bases between. The CDR3 extends over 12 amino acids. The chain carries TRBV20-1 and TRBJ2-4, with a tentative D call TRBD2 (7 bases). The sample taken for sequencing was blood. This clonotype was obtained from a man aged 18 to 30 in good health. This CDR3 is CSASTGGPPQYF. CDR3 in DNA: TGCAGTGCTAGTACGGGGGGCCCCCCTCAGTACTTC.